The 21 T cell receptor beta chains given below trace back to one sample, sequenced in a study of CD8 T cells in Susac syndrome. RNA was extracted with the RNeasy kit, and a quantity of roughly 0.5 to 1 ug was reverse transcribed using random hexamers. TCRdb re-called the immunoSEQ multiplex PCR reads with MiXCR, one entry per CDR3 protein. The table has about 250,000 distinct CDR3 sequences, around 93% seen once. What was sequenced was CD4+ T cells from PBMCs. The source of these receptors is a human donor with multiple sclerosis.

The rearrangement joins TRBV24-1 to TRBJ2-3; D unclear. Germline lookup yields CDR1 KGHDR and CDR2 SFDVKD. CDR3 length: 13 amino acids. Trimming took 4 bases from V and 1 from J, leaving 5 bases between them. In DNA, the CDR3 is TGTGCCACCAGTGAACCGGGCACAGATACGCAGTATTTT. It encodes CATSEPGTDTQYF.

This clonotype appeared once. V gene TRBV5-5 combines with J gene TRBJ2-2, with 10 bases fitting TRBD2. Germline V gene sequence: CDR1 SGHKS, CDR2 YYEKEE (reference sequence). The CDR3 extends over 15 amino acids. Trimming cost V 4 bases and J 7 bases; bases outside gene matches: 7. The CDR3 reads CASSVSGRLYGELFF. The CDR3 region has the DNA TGTGCCAGCAGCGTTAGCGGGAGGCTCTACGGGGAGCTGTTTTTT. Variable domain in full (rest from reference TRBV5-5 and TRBJ2-2): DAGVTQSPTHLIKTRGQQVTLRCSPISGHKSVSWYQQVLGQGPQFIFQYYEKEERGRGNFPDRFSARQFPNYSSELNVNALLLGDSALYLCASSVSGRLYGELFFGEGSRLTVL.

Regarding this clonotype: The junction shows a germline mismatch at one end, possibly a read error. This chain uses TRBV3-1 with TRBJ2-7; the match to TRBD2 covers 9 bases. The germline V gene encodes CDR1 LGHDT and CDR2 YNNKEL (reference sequence). The length of the CDR3 is 15 residues. Written as DNA, the CDR3 is TGTGCCAGCAGCCAATTGAGGCGGGGGGGCCACGAGCAGCACTTC. Its protein is CASSQLRRGGHEQHF.

This clonotype is a singleton in its sample. The V and J genes are TRBV18 and TRBJ1-4; no clear D gene. V was trimmed by 6 bases and J by 8 bases, leaving 19 bases between them. This CDR3 has 15 residues. The germline V gene encodes CDR1 KGHSH and CDR2 LQKENI. CDR3 DNA: TGTGCCAGCTCTCCCGGACCGTCCTTGAACGAAAAACTGTTTTTT. Its translation: CASSPGPSLNEKLFF.

Only one count was recorded for this clonotype. V and J are TRBV28 and TRBJ2-5, with D unresolved. Germline CDR1 MDHEN, CDR2 SYDVKM. The CDR3 length is 15 residues. Trimming cost V 4 bases and J 4 bases, with 16 bases left between them. The CDR3 reads CASSSQRSSSETQYF. DNA for the CDR3: TGTGCCAGCAGTTCCCAACGATCGAGCTCAGAGACCCAGTACTTC.

V gene TRBV5-1 combines with J gene TRBJ2-3; no firm D call. Germline lookup yields CDR1 SGHRS and CDR2 YFSETQ. This CDR3 region has 15 residues. The ends were cut back, 4 bases at V and 2 bases at J, with 14 bases in the middle. CDR3 amino acids: CASSPETTYTDTQYF. In nucleotides, the CDR3 is TGCGCCAGCAGCCCGGAGACCACCTACACAGATACGCAGTATTTT.

CDR3 residues: CASSAGPRLGTEAFF. The CDR3 DNA is TGTGCCAGCAGCGCCGGGCCACGGTTGGGGACTGAAGCTTTCTTT. The chain combines TRBV12-3 or TRBV12-4 with TRBJ1-1; D is unresolved. The CDR3 sequence is 15 residues long. V lost 6 bases, J lost 5 bases, and 19 bases lay in between.

The rearrangement links TRBV11-2 to TRBJ2-4; D unclear. The CDR3 is made up of 15 amino acids. Germline CDR1 and CDR2: SGHAT and FQNNGV. The V end lost 3 bases, the J end lost 2 bases, and 11 bases lay between the germline ends. CDR3 coding DNA: TGTGCCAGCAGCTTTACTACGGTCTCCAAAAACATTCAGTACTTC. This gives the protein CASSFTTVSKNIQYF.

V is TRBV29-1 and J is TRBJ2-5; TRBD1 is a possible D gene (5 bases). From germline, CDR1 is SQVTM and CDR2 ANQGSEA. This CDR3 has 13 amino acids. With 1 base removed from V and 5 bases from J, the gap between germline ends came to 11 bases. Written as DNA, the CDR3 is TGCAGCGTTGAAGCAGGGTTCCGGGAGACCCAGTACTTC. Translating gives CSVEAGFRETQYF.

V is TRBV19 and J is TRBJ2-6; D remains ambiguous. The V gene lost 5 bases and the J gene lost 2 bases, with 10 bases spanning the gap. The V gene's germline CDR1 is LNHDA and CDR2 SQIVND (reference sequence). This CDR3 is 15 amino acids long. As DNA, the CDR3 is TGTGCCAGTAGTCCTCGTGTGGCTGGGGCCAACGTCCTGACTTTC. Encoded protein: CASSPRVAGANVLTF. The full variable domain, its missing parts supplied by reference TRBV19 and TRBJ2-6, is DGGITQSPKYLFRKEGQNVTLSCEQNLNHDAMYWYRQDPGQGLRLIYYSQIVNDFQKGDIAEGYSVSREKKESFPLTVTSAQKNPTAFYLCASSPRVAGANVLTFGAGSRLTVL.

V and J are TRBV11-1 and TRBJ2-1; a weak D match, TRBD2 (7 bases). CDR1 is SGHAT, CDR2 FQDESV, per germline (reference sequence). The V and J ends lost 1 base and 12 bases respectively, with 13 bases between them. The CDR3 extends over 13 amino acids. The CDR3 region is CASSLGRGQMQFF. As DNA, the CDR3 is TGTGCCAGCAGCTTAGGGCGGGGGCAGATGCAGTTCTTC.

This clonotype was found once. This chain joins TRBV7-9 and TRBJ1-2; tentative D call: TRBD1 (5 bases). The CDR3 is made up of 13 amino acids. Trimming removed 4 bases at V and 6 bases at J, with 12 bases between. Germline CDR1 is SEHNR and CDR2 is FQNEAQ (reference sequence). The CDR3 DNA reads TGTGCCAGCAGCTCGGACACGGGGCATGGCTACACCTTC. It codes for CASSSDTGHGYTF.

This chain joins TRBV30 and TRBJ1-5, with D maybe TRBD1 (6 bases). Deletions cut 1 base from V and 5 bases from J, with 15 bases between. Per the germline V gene, CDR1 is GTSNPN and CDR2 is SVGIG (reference sequence). The length of the CDR3 is 15 residues. CDR3 loop: CAWSASGATYQPQHF. The CDR3 DNA sequence: TGTGCCTGGAGTGCCTCGGGGGCCACCTATCAGCCCCAGCATTTT.

The genes are TRBV11-2 and TRBJ2-7, with 11 bases identical to TRBD1. Germline CDR1 SGHAT, CDR2 FQNNGV. V was pared by 5 bases and J by 3 bases, with 9 bases of the junction left unmatched. The CDR3 runs to 16 residues. Here the CDR3 DNA reads TGTGCCAGCAGCCGTCGCAGGACAGGGGGCATCTACGAGCAGTACTTC. It is translated as CASSRRRTGGIYEQYF.

V gene TRBV12-3 or TRBV12-4 combines with J gene TRBJ2-7, with D maybe TRBD1 (6 bases). V shed 2 bases and J shed 2 bases, with 7 bases lying between them. The CDR3 loop spans 13 amino acids. The DNA for the CDR3 is TGTGCCAGCAGTTTAAGGGACACCTACGAGCAGTACGTC. Its protein is CASSLRDTYEQYV.

This chain uses TRBV6-6 with TRBJ1-4; D perhaps matches TRBD1 (5 bases). V lost 7 bases to trimming and J lost 5 bases, with 11 bases between them. CDR3 length: 13 residues. CDR1 is MNHNY and CDR2 is SVGAGI in the germline V gene (reference sequence). CDR3 sequence (DNA): TGTGCCAGCACCGGGACCGGAAATGAAAAACTGTTTTTT. Encoded protein: CASTGTGNEKLFF.

A few counts support this clonotype. CDR3 DNA: TGTGCCAGCTCTCAGGGAAACTACGAGCAGTACTTC. Its translation is CASSQGNYEQYF. The V gene is TRBV18, the J gene TRBJ2-7, with TRBD1 as a possible D gene (5 bases). This CDR3 comprises 12 residues. Looked up from germline, CDR1 is KGHSH and CDR2 is LQKENI. Trimming took off 6 bases at V and 3 bases at J, with 9 bases between the two ends.

This chain joins TRBV18 and TRBJ2-1; 10 bases match TRBD2. This CDR3 region has 19 residues. Trimming took 3 bases from V and 1 from J; bases not matched to a gene: 12. Germline V lookup: CDR1 KGHSH, CDR2 LQKENI. The CDR3 spells CASSPRASGSPKSYNEQFF. The CDR3 nucleotides read TGTGCCAGCTCACCTAGGGCTAGCGGGAGTCCTAAGTCCTACAATGAGCAGTTCTTC. Based on the CDR3 plus reference TRBV18 and TRBJ2-1, the full variable domain is NAGVMQNPRHLVRRRGQEARLRCSPMKGHSHVYWYRQLPEEGLKFMVYLQKENIIDESGMPKERFSAEFPKEGPSILRIQQVVRGDSAAYFCASSPRASGSPKSYNEQFFGPGTRLTVL.

DNA for the CDR3: TGTGCCAGCAGCAAAGCGCGGGGGGACACTGAAGCTTTCTTT. Translation: CASSKARGDTEAFF. This chain links TRBV21-1 with TRBJ1-1; the D call TRBD1 from the table was never checked on the DNA. TRBV21-1 is termed a pseudogene. The CDR3 is 14 amino acids.

The chain employs TRBV20-1 and TRBJ1-2; 9 positions agree with TRBD1. Germline CDR1 reads DFQATT; CDR2 reads SNEGSKA (reference sequence). V lost 1 base, J lost 2 bases, and 5 bases stayed unmatched. The CDR3 sequence is 15 residues long. The CDR3 is CSARATGGMNYGYTF. Written as DNA, the CDR3 is TGCAGTGCTAGAGCGACAGGGGGTATGAACTATGGCTACACCTTC.

This chain connects TRBV7-2 to TRBJ1-5, with no clear D. Germline loops: CDR1 SGHTA, CDR2 FQGNSA. The CDR3 covers 15 residues. Trimming cost V 1 base and J 0 bases, with 7 bases left between them. In DNA, the CDR3 is TGTGCCAGCAGCTTAGACGAGGATAGCAATCAGCCCCAGCATTTT. As protein: CASSLDEDSNQPQHF. Supplemented by reference TRBV7-2 and TRBJ1-5, the full variable domain reads GAGVSQSPSNKVTEKGKDVELRCDPISGHTALYWYRQSLGQGLEFLIYFQGNSAPDKSGLPSDRFSAERTGGSVSTLTIQRTQQEDSAVYLCASSLDEDSNQPQHFGDGTRLSIL.